The 25 T cell receptor beta chains listed next were all sequenced from one sample in a study of blood T cells in healthy people across ages. A J-beta primer mix and a sample-barcoded 5' primer were used in a second PCR of roughly 6 to 12 cycles. TCRdb ran MiXCR on the 5' RACE reads and lists one entry per CDR3 protein. This table has about 1,600,000 distinct CDR3 sequences, approximately 38% appearing once. Sequencing was carried out using blood. All receptors derive from a woman under 30 in good health.

The chain joins TRBV12-5 to TRBJ2-1; 8 nucleotides match TRBD2. The CDR3 has 15 residues. Trimming cost V 0 bases and J 6 bases; bases outside gene matches: 4. CDR1 is LGHNT, CDR2 FRNRAP, per germline. The CDR3 here is CASGLVSGTPNEQFF. The CDR3 DNA sequence: TGTGCTAGTGGTTTGGTTAGCGGGACCCCCAATGAGCAGTTCTTC.

This sequence joins TRBV4-2 and TRBJ2-1; D perhaps matches TRBD2 (5 bases). This CDR3 spans 18 amino acids. Trimming shortened V by 1 base and J by 0 bases, and 16 bases separated the two germline ends. The germline V gene has CDR1 LGHNA and CDR2 YNFKEQ. For the CDR3, the DNA is TGTGCCAGCAGCCAAGTGGATTCAGCGGTCTACTCCTACAATGAGCAGTTCTTC. Protein: CASSQVDSAVYSYNEQFF.

V is TRBV20-1 and J is TRBJ2-7, with D possibly being TRBD1 (6 bases). V was shortened by 6 bases and J by 7 bases, with 19 bases between the two germline ends. The CDR3 runs to 13 residues. Germline V gene lookup returns CDR1 DFQATT and CDR2 SNEGSKA (reference sequence). The CDR3 DNA reads TGCAGTGCCCTCCCTCTGACAGGCAATGAGCAGTACTTC. Translation gives CSALPLTGNEQYF.

In its sample, this clonotype was seen a few times. This chain links TRBV6-6 with TRBJ1-1, with 10 positions matching TRBD1. The CDR3 is made up of 16 amino acids. The germline CDR1 and CDR2 sequences are MNHNY and SVGAGI (reference sequence). V was clipped by 5 bases and J by 1 base; unmatched bases: 7. For the CDR3, the DNA is TGTGCCAGCAGTAAAAGACAGGGGGCTTCGAACACTGAAGCTTTCTTT. This codes for CASSKRQGASNTEAFF.

V and J are TRBV20-1 and TRBJ2-3; no firm D call. CDR3 length equals 10 residues. Germline V gives CDR1 DFQATT, CDR2 SNEGSKA (reference sequence). CDR3 loop: CRVGADTQYF. The CDR3 coding sequence is TGCAGGGTTGGGGCAGATACGCAGTATTTT.

The CDR3 reads CASSDWKEQYF. The CDR3 DNA reads as TGCGCCAGCAGTGACTGGAAAGAGCAGTACTTC. V and J are TRBV10-1 and TRBJ2-5; D is uncertain. The V gene lost 3 bases and the J gene lost 11 bases, with 10 bases spanning the gap. CDR1 WNHNN and CDR2 SYGVQD come from the germline V gene (reference sequence). CDR3 length: 11 amino acids.

The chain links TRBV20-1 to TRBJ2-2; D unresolved. CDR1 is DFQATT and CDR2 is SNEGSKA in the germline V gene (reference sequence). V was shortened by 5 bases and J by 3 bases, with 10 bases between the two germline ends. The CDR3 is made up of 13 amino acids. CDR3 protein: CSACETDTGELFF. Written as DNA, the CDR3 is TGCAGTGCTTGTGAGACGGACACCGGGGAGCTGTTTTTT.

The chain couples TRBV19 to TRBJ2-7; 7 bases map to TRBD1. With V trimmed by 3 bases and J by 2 bases, 7 bases remained unmatched. This CDR3 contains 15 residues. Germline V gene data show CDR1 as LNHDA and CDR2 as SQIVND (reference sequence). The CDR3 sequence: CASSISTGPAYEQYF. The DNA of the CDR3 is TGTGCCAGTAGTATTTCGACAGGGCCTGCCTACGAGCAGTACTTC.

This sequence joins TRBV7-9 and TRBJ1-4, with TRBD1 matching 7 bases. Germline values: CDR1 SEHNR, CDR2 FQNEAQ (reference sequence). The CDR3 extends over 17 amino acids. Trimming at V came to 5 bases and at J to 6 bases, leaving 15 bases not matched to a gene. CDR3 sequence (DNA): TGTGCCAGCAGCCCCTCTGTACAGGGGCCGTGGGATGAAAAACTGTTTTTT. Translated, it gives CASSPSVQGPWDEKLFF.

The chain has TRBV4-1 and TRBJ2-5; TRBD2 agrees at 8 bases. From germline, CDR1 is MGHRA and CDR2 YSYEKL. The trim removed 4 bases at V and 11 bases at J, leaving 12 bases unmatched. The CDR3 has 14 amino acids. CDR3 in amino acids: CASSLAGRTYKQYF. The CDR3 DNA sequence: TGCGCCAGCAGCCTAGCGGGAAGAACCTACAAGCAGTACTTC.

This clonotype was recorded a few times. The chain links TRBV7-2 to TRBJ2-2; D possibly corresponds to TRBD1 (6 bases). Germline V CDR1 and CDR2: SGHTA, FQGNSA. The CDR3 is made up of 16 amino acids. Trimming left V 1 base short and J 4 bases short, with 13 bases between. This CDR3 reads CASSLGPTGSTGELFF. The CDR3 DNA reads TGTGCCAGCAGCTTAGGTCCAACAGGGTCCACCGGGGAGCTGTTTTTT.

The chain links TRBV5-1 to TRBJ2-1; D might be TRBD1 (6 bases). Trimming left V 4 bases short and J 13 bases short, with 15 bases between. Germline V lookup: CDR1 SGHRS, CDR2 YFSETQ. The length of the CDR3 is 12 residues. CDR3 sequence reads: CASSPITGTQFF. CDR3 bases: TGCGCCAGCAGCCCCATAACAGGGACCCAGTTCTTC.

Ten or more counts support this clonotype. Here the CDR3 reads CAISALAGPPNEQYF. Written as DNA, the CDR3 is TGTGCCATCAGTGCTTTAGCGGGACCCCCCAACGAGCAGTACTTC. V usage is TRBV10-3 and J usage is TRBJ2-7; 8 bases agree with TRBD2. V gave up 4 bases and J gave up 5 bases; unmatched junction bases: 10. Germline V gene data show CDR1 as ENHRY and CDR2 as SYGVKD. The CDR3 has 15 residues.

The V gene is TRBV10-3, the J gene TRBJ2-1; D is uncertain. Germline V lookup: CDR1 ENHRY, CDR2 SYGVKD. Trimming left V 2 bases short and J 4 bases short, with 12 bases between. CDR3 length: 15 amino acids. CDR3 in amino acids: CAISEVPDPYNEQFF. The CDR3 nucleotides are TGTGCCATCAGTGAGGTTCCAGACCCTTACAATGAGCAGTTCTTC.

This clonotype was counted between two and nine times. J is TRBJ1-5 and V is TRBV7-9; D not resolved. This CDR3 contains 14 residues. V gave up 1 base and J gave up 4 bases, with 8 bases separating them. Germline CDR1 reads SEHNR; CDR2 reads FQNEAQ (reference sequence). This chain's CDR3 is CASSLGAANQPQHF. The CDR3 DNA sequence: TGTGCCAGCAGCTTAGGTGCGGCAAATCAGCCCCAGCATTTT.

V usage is TRBV6-6 and J usage is TRBJ2-3; TRBD1 or TRBD2 may be the D gene (5 bases each). CDR3 size: 16 residues. With 0 bases removed from V and 4 bases from J, the gap between germline ends came to 14 bases. Germline CDR1 and CDR2: MNHNY and SVGAGI (reference sequence). The CDR3 region is CASSYSWDPSPDTQYF. Written as DNA, the CDR3 is TGTGCCAGCAGTTACTCGTGGGACCCTAGCCCAGATACGCAGTATTTT.

This rearrangement joins TRBV28 to TRBJ2-3; tentatively, D is TRBD2 (6 bases). Deletions cut 4 bases from V and 1 base from J, with 12 bases between. Germline lookup yields CDR1 MDHEN and CDR2 SYDVKM. This CDR3 spans 15 amino acids. The CDR3 DNA follows: TGTGCCAGCAGTTCCGGAGGGTCGGGCACAGATACGCAGTATTTT. This sequence encodes CASSSGGSGTDTQYF.

V is TRBV21-1 and J is TRBJ2-5; TRBD1, the table's D call, was not compared with the DNA. TRBV21-1 is deemed a pseudogene. The CDR3 sequence is 16 residues long. The CDR3 spells CASGSRIPTAQETQYF. In DNA form, the CDR3 reads TGTGCCAGCGGCTCCCGAATCCCGACAGCCCAAGAGACCCAGTACTTC.

This clonotype was counted once. The CDR3 nucleotides read TGTGCCAGCAGCATCCATGATCCGGGGGTGGGCAGGCAGCCCCAGCATTTT. Translating gives CASSIHDPGVGRQPQHF. The chain couples TRBV21-1 to TRBJ1-5. TRBV21-1 is a pseudogene locus. CDR3 length equals 17 residues.

The J gene is TRBJ2-1, the V gene TRBV6-1; the D is unclear. Per germline, CDR1 MNHNS and CDR2 SASEGT. Trimming left V 5 bases short and J 9 bases short, with 8 bases between. The CDR3 runs 11 residues. In nucleotides, the CDR3 is TGTGCCAGCAGTATGGATGGTGAGCAGTTCTTC. Translating gives CASSMDGEQFF.

V gene TRBV5-1 combines with J gene TRBJ1-4, with a possible D match to TRBD1 (5 bases). Trimming took off 1 base at V and 6 bases at J, with 16 bases between the two ends. The CDR3 runs 16 residues. Germline assignment: CDR1 SGHRS and CDR2 YFSETQ. For the CDR3, the DNA is TGCGCCAGCAGCTTGATGGGAACGCAGGGAGATGAAAAACTGTTTTTT. Translated, it gives CASSLMGTQGDEKLFF.

V and J are TRBV11-2 and TRBJ2-3, with D uncertain. Germline V CDR1 and CDR2: SGHAT, FQNNGV. The CDR3 has 15 amino acids. The V and J ends lost 1 base and 2 bases respectively, with 10 bases between them. The CDR3 loop is CASSLARPYTDTQYF. DNA for the CDR3: TGTGCCAGCAGCTTAGCGAGACCCTACACAGATACGCAGTATTTT.

This clonotype was seen only a few times. This chain links TRBV20-1 with TRBJ2-2; 10 bases are shared with TRBD2. Germline V lookup: CDR1 DFQATT, CDR2 SNEGSKA (reference sequence). CDR3 size: 20 residues. V was clipped by 5 bases and J by 1 base; unmatched bases: 19. The CDR3 bases are TGCAGTGCTTCACCCCCTCCGGGGCAGCGGGAGGGCCAGAACACCGGGGAGCTGTTTTTT. Protein: CSASPPPGQREGQNTGELFF.

V usage is TRBV20-1 and J usage is TRBJ2-2; D unclear. V was cut by 0 bases and J by 4 bases, with 9 bases left in between. The length of the CDR3 is 14 residues. CDR1 is DFQATT, CDR2 SNEGSKA, per germline (reference sequence). The CDR3, as DNA: TGCAGTGCTAGAGAGGCCGCTGGCACCGGGGAGCTGTTTTTT. Translation gives CSAREAAGTGELFF.

This chain uses TRBV5-1 with TRBJ2-1, with D unclear. The CDR3 is 15 residues long. V was trimmed by 0 bases and J by 5 bases, leaving 12 bases between them. Germline CDR1 SGHRS, CDR2 YFSETQ. Here the CDR3 reads CASSLVSGSNNEQFF. CDR3 DNA: TGCGCCAGCAGCTTGGTTAGTGGGTCGAACAATGAGCAGTTCTTC.